The rows below give T cell receptor beta chains drawn from one sample of a study of blood T cell repertoires in COVID-19. Here immunoSEQ multiplex PCR was the method, and the copy in TCRdb shows in-frame clones only, minus some. Of a few hundred thousand clones listed, 90% are singletons. The sequencing input was PBMCs or T cells enriched from blood (not recorded which). The source is a man aged 18 to 30 who had recovered from COVID-19. CDR3s include the opening cysteine and the closing phenylalanine or tryptophan. A D gene is named only where the DNA matches it firmly. Where a row states a size, it is once, few, many or the class of an expanded clone; other rows omit it.

d_gene	abundance	v_gene	j_gene	CDR3nt	CDR3aa
-	-	TRBV3-1/TRBV3-2	TRBJ1-6	TGTGCCAGCAGCCAAGAAATCGAGGGATGGAATTCACCCCTCCACTTT	CASSQEIEGWNSPLHF
-	-	TRBV7-2	TRBJ2-1	TGTGCCAGCAGCGATAGGGGACTGGCCCATTGGGAGCAGTTCTTC	CASSDRGLAHWEQFF
TRBD1	-	TRBV5-4	TRBJ2-5	TGTGCCAGCAGCGAAGGGACAGCCCAAGAGACCCAGTACTTC	CASSEGTAQETQYF
-	-	TRBV5-5	TRBJ1-5	TGTGCCAGCAGCTTGGTTCCCGGGTTCGGTCAGCCCCAGCATTTT	CASSLVPGFGQPQHF
-	-	TRBV2	TRBJ1-1	TGTGCCAGCAGTCTAGGCAGGACTCGGACTGAAGCTTTCTTT	CASSLGRTRTEAFF
-	-	TRBV7-3	TRBJ1-1	TGTGCCAGCAGCTTAATGGCGGGGAACACTGAAGCTTTCTTT	CASSLMAGNTEAFF
-	-	TRBV9	TRBJ1-4	TGTGCCAGCAGCGTTTCAGACTCAACTAATGAAAAACTGTTTTTT	CASSVSDSTNEKLFF
-	-	TRBV14	TRBJ2-1	TGTGCCAGCAGCCGGTGGGGCGATCCGTCCTACAATGAGCAGTTCTTC	CASSRWGDPSYNEQFF
-	-	TRBV28	TRBJ1-1	TGTGCCAGCAGTTTGGTAACAGGGTTAGGTTCCGTGAACACTGAAGCTTTCTTT	CASSLVTGLGSVNTEAFF
-	few	TRBV7-8	TRBJ1-5	TGTGCCAGCAGCTTAGAGGGACTGGGATATAGCAATCAGCCCCAGCATTTT	CASSLEGLGYSNQPQHF
-	-	TRBV10-3	TRBJ1-1	TGTGCCATCAGTGAGTCGGGGCTTGAAGCTTTCTTT	CAISESGLEAFF
-	-	TRBV11-2	TRBJ1-2	TGTGCCAGCAGCCCGAGCGGGGCATACGGCTACACCTTC	CASSPSGAYGYTF
-	few	TRBV11-2	TRBJ1-6	-	CASSLRAGVSPLHF
-	-	TRBV5-1	TRBJ2-7	TGCGCCAGCAGCCCTACTAAACAGGGATTTGGGGAGCAGTACTTC	CASSPTKQGFGEQYF
-	-	TRBV5-1	TRBJ1-6	TGCGCCAGCAGCTTGTTCGAGGGAAAAAATTCACCCCTCCACTTT	CASSLFEGKNSPLHF
-	-	TRBV14	TRBJ1-2	TGTGCCAGCAGCCAAGAGAACAGGGCCCCAGGTAGGGGTGGCTACACCTTC	CASSQENRAPGRGGYTF
TRBD1	-	TRBV5-4	TRBJ1-6	TGTGCCAGCAGCACCCGGACAGGGGGCTATTCACCCCTCCACTTT	CASSTRTGGYSPLHF
TRBD2	-	TRBV5-1	TRBJ2-1	TGCGCCAGCAGCTTGGCTGCGGGAGCCCAATACAATGAGCAGTTCTTC	CASSLAAGAQYNEQFF
-	-	TRBV5-1	TRBJ2-5	TGCGCCAGCAGCTATGGGGCTGGAGAGACCCAGTACTTC	CASSYGAGETQYF
-	-	TRBV19	TRBJ1-2	TGTGCCAGCATCCCAGGGGCTAACCTTAACTATGGCTACACCTTC	CASIPGANLNYGYTF
TRBD2	-	TRBV5-1	TRBJ2-5	TGCGCCAGCAGCACGGCGGGGGTTGAGACCCAGTACTTC	CASSTAGVETQYF
TRBD1	-	TRBV7-9	TRBJ1-1	TGTGCCAGCAGCCGAGGACAGGGGGAGGAGACTGAAGCTTTCTTT	CASSRGQGEETEAFF
TRBD1	-	TRBV28	TRBJ1-2	TGTGCCAGCAGTCCATTCCCGGGACAGGGGAACTATGGCTACACCTTC	CASSPFPGQGNYGYTF
TRBD1	-	TRBV2	TRBJ1-1	TGTGCCAGCAGTGTTTCGATAGGGGGCAAATCTGAAGCTTTCTTT	CASSVSIGGKSEAFF
-	-	TRBV3-1/TRBV3-2	TRBJ1-6	TGTGCCAGCAGCCAAGCCCCCCGCCAGGGCAATTCACCCCTCCACTTT	CASSQAPRQGNSPLHF
-	-	TRBV4-1	TRBJ1-5	TGCGCCAGCAGCCAAGCTCCGGACTCGGGACAGCCCCAGCATTTT	CASSQAPDSGQPQHF
TRBD1	-	TRBV28	TRBJ2-7	TGTGCCAGCAGTTTATCGGGACAGGGAGGCGACGAGCAGTACTTC	CASSLSGQGGDEQYF
-	-	TRBV15	TRBJ1-5	TGTGCCACCAGCAGAGAATTTCCTCCTAGCAATCAGCCCCAGCATTTT	CATSREFPPSNQPQHF
-	-	TRBV7-3	TRBJ1-2	TGTGCCAGCAGCTTAAGGGGAGAGTTCGCCCCCGCGGGCTACACCTTC	CASSLRGEFAPAGYTF
TRBD1	-	TRBV24-1	TRBJ1-2	TGTGCCACCAGTGACCCAACAGGGGCTGGCTACACCTTC	CATSDPTGAGYTF
TRBD1	once	TRBV6-5	TRBJ1-2	TGTGCCAGCAGTTACTCGACAGGGGGACTGTCTGGCTACACCTTC	CASSYSTGGLSGYTF
-	-	TRBV4-1	TRBJ1-6	TGCGCCAGCAGCCAAGGGGCCGCCAGCTCCTATAATTCACCCCTCCACTTT	CASSQGAASSYNSPLHF
TRBD2	-	TRBV7-8	TRBJ2-1	TGTGCCAGCAGCGCCCGTCGTCGAATAGCGGGAAACAATGAGCAGTTCTTC	CASSARRRIAGNNEQFF
TRBD1	-	TRBV16	TRBJ1-1	TGTGCCAGCAGCCAAATAGGGCAGGGGGCGTCGAACACTGAAGCTTTCTTT	CASSQIGQGASNTEAFF
-	once	TRBV16	TRBJ2-7	TGTGCCAGCAGCCGGGGACAATCCTACGAGCAGTACTTC	CASSRGQSYEQYF
-	-	TRBV19	TRBJ2-2	TGTGCCAGTAAATGGGCCAGTTTAGGCGGGGAGCTGTTTTTT	CASKWASLGGELFF
TRBD2	-	TRBV28	TRBJ2-7	TGTGCCAGCAGTGCGGGAGGGAGCTCCTACGAGCAGTACTTC	CASSAGGSSYEQYF
TRBD1	-	TRBV4-1	TRBJ1-6	TGCGCCAGCAGCCAAGGGTTCGTGGGTGGACAGGGGGGATCACCCCTCCACTTT	CASSQGFVGGQGGSPLHF
-	-	TRBV30	TRBJ1-1	TGTGCCTGGAGTTCGGGACAAGGGTTGAACACTGAAGCTTTCTTT	CAWSSGQGLNTEAFF
TRBD2	-	TRBV19	TRBJ2-4	TGTGCCAGTAGTATAGTCCTAGCGGGAGTTCGGGCCAAAAACATTCAGTACTTC	CASSIVLAGVRAKNIQYF
-	-	TRBV3-1/TRBV3-2	TRBJ1-4	TGTGCCAGCAGCCCCCGGGGGATTAATGAAAAACTGTTTTTT	CASSPRGINEKLFF
TRBD1	-	TRBV9	TRBJ1-1	TGTGCCAGCAGCGGTACTACAGGGGGCGTTGAAGCTTTCTTT	CASSGTTGGVEAFF